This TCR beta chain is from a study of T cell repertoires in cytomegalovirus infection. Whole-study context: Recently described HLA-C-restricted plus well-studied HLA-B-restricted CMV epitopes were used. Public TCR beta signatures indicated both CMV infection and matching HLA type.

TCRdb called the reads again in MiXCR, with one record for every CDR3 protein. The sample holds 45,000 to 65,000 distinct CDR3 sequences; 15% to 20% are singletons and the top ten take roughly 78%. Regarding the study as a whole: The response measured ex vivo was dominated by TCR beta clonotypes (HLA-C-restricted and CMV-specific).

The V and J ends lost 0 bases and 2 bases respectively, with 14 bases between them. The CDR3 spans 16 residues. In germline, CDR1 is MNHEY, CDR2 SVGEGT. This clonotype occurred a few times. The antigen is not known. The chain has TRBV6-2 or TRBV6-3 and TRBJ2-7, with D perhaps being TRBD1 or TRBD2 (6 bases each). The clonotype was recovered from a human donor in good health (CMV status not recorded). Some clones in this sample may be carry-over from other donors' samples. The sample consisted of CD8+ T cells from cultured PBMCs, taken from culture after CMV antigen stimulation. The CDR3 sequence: CASSYSTTGGPYEQYF. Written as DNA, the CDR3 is TGTGCCAGCAGTTACTCGACGACCGGGGGCCCCTACGAGCAGTACTTC.